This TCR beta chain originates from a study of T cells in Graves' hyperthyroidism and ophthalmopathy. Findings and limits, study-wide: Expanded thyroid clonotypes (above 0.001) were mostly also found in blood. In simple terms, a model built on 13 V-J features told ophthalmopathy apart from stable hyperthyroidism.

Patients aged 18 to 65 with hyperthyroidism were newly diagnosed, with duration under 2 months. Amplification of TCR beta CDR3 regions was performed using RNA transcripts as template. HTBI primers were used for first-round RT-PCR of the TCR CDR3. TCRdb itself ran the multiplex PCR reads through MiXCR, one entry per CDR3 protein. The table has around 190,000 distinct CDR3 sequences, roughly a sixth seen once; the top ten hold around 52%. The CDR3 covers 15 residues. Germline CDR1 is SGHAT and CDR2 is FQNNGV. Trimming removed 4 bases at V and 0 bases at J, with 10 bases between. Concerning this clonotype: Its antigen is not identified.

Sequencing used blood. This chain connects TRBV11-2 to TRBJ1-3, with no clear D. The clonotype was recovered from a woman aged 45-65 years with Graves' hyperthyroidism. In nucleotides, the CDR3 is TGTGCCAGCAGCTCAGTAGGTTCCTCTGGAAACACCATATATTTT. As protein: CASSSVGSSGNTIYF.